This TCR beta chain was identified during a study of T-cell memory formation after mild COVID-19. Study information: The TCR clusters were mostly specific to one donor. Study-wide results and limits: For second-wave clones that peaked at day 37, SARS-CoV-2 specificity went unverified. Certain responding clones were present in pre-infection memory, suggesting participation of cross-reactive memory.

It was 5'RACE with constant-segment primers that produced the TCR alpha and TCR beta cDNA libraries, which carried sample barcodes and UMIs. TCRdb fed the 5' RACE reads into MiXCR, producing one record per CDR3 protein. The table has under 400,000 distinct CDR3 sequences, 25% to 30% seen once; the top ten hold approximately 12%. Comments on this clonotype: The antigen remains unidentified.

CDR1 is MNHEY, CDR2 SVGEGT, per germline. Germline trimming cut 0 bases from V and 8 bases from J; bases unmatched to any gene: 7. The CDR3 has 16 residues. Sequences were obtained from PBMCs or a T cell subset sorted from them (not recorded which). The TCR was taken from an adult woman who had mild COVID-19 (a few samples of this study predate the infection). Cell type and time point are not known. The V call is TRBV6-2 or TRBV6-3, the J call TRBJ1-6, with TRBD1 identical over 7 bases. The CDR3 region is CASSYSGVQGDSPLHF. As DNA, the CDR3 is TGTGCCAGCAGTTACTCGGGAGTCCAGGGGGATTCACCCCTCCACTTT.